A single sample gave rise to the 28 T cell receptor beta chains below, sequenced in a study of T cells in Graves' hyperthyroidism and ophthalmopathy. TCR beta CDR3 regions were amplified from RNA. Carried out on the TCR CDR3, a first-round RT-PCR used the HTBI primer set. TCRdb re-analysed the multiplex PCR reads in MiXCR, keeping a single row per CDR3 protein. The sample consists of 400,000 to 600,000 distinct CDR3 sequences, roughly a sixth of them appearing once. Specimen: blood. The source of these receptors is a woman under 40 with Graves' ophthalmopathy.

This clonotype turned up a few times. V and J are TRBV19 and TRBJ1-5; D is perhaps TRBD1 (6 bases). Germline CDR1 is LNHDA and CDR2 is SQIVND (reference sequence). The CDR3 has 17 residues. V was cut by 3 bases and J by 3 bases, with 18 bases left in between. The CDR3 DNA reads TGTGCCAGTAGTATTGACCCGGGGAGGGGGTACAATCAGCCCCAGCATTTT. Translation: CASSIDPGRGYNQPQHF.

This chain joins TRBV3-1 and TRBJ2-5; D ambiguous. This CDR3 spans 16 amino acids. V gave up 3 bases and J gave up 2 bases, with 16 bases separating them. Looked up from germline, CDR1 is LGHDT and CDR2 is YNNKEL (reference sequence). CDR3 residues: CASSHSSGTRQETQYF. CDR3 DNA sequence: TGTGCCAGCAGCCATAGTTCGGGCACCAGACAAGAGACCCAGTACTTC.

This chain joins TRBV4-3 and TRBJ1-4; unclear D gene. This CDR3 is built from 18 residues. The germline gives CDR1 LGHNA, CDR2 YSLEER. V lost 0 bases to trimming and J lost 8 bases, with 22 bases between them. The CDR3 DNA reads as TGCGCCAGCAGCCAAGATTCCGGAGGTCTCAATCGGTTCGAAAAACTGTTTTTT. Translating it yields CASSQDSGGLNRFEKLFF.

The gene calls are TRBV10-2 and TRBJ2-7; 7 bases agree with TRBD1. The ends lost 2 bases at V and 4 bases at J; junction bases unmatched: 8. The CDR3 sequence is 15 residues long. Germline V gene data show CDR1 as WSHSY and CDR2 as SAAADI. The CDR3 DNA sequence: TGCGCCAGCAGTGAGGTGACAGGGTTGAGGTACGAGCAGTACTTC. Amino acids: CASSEVTGLRYEQYF.

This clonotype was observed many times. The CDR3 sequence: CSARDSSGVFDTQYF. CDR3 bases: TGCAGTGCTAGAGATAGTAGCGGGGTTTTCGATACGCAGTATTTT. The chain combines TRBV20-1 with TRBJ2-3, with TRBD2 matching over 8 bases. This CDR3 comprises 15 residues. Germline-derived CDR1 and CDR2 are DFQATT and SNEGSKA (reference sequence). The ends lost 0 bases at V and 6 bases at J; junction bases unmatched: 8.

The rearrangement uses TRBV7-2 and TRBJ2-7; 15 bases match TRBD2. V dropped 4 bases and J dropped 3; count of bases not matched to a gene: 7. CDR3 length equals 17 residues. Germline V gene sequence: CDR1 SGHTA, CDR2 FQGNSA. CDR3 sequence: CASSSGLAGGANYEQYF. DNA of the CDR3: TGTGCCAGCAGCTCCGGACTAGCGGGAGGGGCGAACTACGAGCAGTACTTC. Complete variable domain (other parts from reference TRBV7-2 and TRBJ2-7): GAGVSQSPSNKVTEKGKDVELRCDPISGHTALYWYRQSLGQGLEFLIYFQGNSAPDKSGLPSDRFSAERTGGSVSTLTIQRTQQEDSAVYLCASSSGLAGGANYEQYFGPGTRLTVT.

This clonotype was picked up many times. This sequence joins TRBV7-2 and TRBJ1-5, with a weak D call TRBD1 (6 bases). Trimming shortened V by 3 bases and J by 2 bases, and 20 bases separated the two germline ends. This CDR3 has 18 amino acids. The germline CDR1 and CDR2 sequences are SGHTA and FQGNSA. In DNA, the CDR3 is TGTGCCAGCAGCTTTGGTCGTCGGGGGGCCGCGGGCAATCAGCCCCAGCATTTT. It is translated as CASSFGRRGAAGNQPQHF.

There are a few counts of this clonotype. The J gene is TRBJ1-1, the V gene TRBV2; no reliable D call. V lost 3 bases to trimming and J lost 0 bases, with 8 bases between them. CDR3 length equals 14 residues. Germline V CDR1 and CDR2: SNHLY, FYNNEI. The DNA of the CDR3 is TGTGCCAGCAGTGATCTTTCTGTGAACACTGAAGCTTTCTTT. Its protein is CASSDLSVNTEAFF.

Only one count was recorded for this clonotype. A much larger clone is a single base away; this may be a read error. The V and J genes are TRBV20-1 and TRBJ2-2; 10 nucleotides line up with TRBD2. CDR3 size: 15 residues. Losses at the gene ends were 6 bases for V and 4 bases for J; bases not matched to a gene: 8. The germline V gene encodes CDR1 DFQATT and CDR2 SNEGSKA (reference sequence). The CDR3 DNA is TGCAGTGCAACCGAACTAGCGGGAACCACCGGGGAGCTGTTTTTT. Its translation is CSATELAGTTGELFF.

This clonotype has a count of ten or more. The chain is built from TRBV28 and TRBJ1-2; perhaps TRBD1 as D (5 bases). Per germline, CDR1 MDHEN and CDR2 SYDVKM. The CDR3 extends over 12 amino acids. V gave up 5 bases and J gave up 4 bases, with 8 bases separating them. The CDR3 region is CASSPTVYGYTF. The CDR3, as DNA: TGTGCCAGCAGTCCGACAGTCTATGGCTACACCTTC.

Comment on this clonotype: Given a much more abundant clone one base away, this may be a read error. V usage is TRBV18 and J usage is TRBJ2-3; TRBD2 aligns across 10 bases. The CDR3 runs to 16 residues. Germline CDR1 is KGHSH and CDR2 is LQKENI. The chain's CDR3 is CASSPPGLASTDTRYF. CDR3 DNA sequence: TGTGCCAGCTCACCACCGGGACTAGCGAGCACAGATACGCGGTATTTT.

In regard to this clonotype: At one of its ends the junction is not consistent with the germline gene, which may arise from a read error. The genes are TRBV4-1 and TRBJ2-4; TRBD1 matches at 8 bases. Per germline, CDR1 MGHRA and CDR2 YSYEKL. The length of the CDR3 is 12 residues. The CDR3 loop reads CASSSSGGDQYF. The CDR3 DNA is TGTGCCAGCAGCTCCTCAGGGGGCGATCAGTACTTC.

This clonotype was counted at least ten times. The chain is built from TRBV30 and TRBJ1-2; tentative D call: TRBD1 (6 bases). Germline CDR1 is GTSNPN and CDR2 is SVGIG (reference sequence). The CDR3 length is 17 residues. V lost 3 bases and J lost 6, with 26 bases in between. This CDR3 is CAWSGRHTYRALDGYTF. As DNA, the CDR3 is TGTGCCTGGAGCGGGCGTCACACCTACAGGGCTCTTGATGGCTACACCTTC.

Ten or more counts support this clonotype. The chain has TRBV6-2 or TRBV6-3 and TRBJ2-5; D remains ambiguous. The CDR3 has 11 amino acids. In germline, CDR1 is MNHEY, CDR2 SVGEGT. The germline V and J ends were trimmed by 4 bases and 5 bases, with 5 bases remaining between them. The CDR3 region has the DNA TGTGCCAGCAGTTGGCGGGAGACCCAGTACTTC. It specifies CASSWRETQYF.

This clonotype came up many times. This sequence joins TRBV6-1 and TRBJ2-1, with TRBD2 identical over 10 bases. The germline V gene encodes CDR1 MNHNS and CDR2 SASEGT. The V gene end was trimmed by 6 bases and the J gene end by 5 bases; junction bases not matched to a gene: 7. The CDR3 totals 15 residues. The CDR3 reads CASRNVLAGDNEQFF. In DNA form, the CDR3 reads TGTGCCAGCAGAAACGTTCTAGCGGGAGACAATGAGCAGTTCTTC.

In DNA, the CDR3 is TGTGCCAGCAGCGGGGGCGCGGATGAAAAACTGTTTTTT. This encodes CASSGGADEKLFF. The rearrangement joins TRBV27 to TRBJ1-4, with D possibly matching TRBD1 (6 bases). The germline V gene encodes CDR1 MNHEY and CDR2 SMNVEV (reference sequence). This CDR3 comprises 13 residues. Deletions cut 6 bases from V and 6 bases from J, with 11 bases between.

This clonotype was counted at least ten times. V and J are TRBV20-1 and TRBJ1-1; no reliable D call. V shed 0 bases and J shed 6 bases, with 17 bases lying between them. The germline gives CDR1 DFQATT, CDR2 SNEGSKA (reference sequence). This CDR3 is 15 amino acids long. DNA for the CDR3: TGCAGTGCTAGAGAATTTAATCTGGGTATCTCTGAAGCTTTCTTT. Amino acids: CSAREFNLGISEAFF.

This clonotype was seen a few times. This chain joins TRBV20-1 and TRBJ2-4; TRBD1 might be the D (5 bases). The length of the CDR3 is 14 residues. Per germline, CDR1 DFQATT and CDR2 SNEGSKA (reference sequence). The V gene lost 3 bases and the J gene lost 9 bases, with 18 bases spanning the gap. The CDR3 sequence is CSASIQGFHRIQYF. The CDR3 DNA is TGCAGTGCTAGTATCCAGGGCTTTCATCGCATTCAGTACTTC.

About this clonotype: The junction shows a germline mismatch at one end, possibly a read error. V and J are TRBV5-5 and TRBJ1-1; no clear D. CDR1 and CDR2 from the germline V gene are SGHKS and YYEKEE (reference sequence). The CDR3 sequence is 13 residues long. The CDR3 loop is CASSLGPNAEAFF. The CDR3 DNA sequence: TGTGCCAGCAGCTTGGGACCGAACGCTGAAGCTTTCTTT.

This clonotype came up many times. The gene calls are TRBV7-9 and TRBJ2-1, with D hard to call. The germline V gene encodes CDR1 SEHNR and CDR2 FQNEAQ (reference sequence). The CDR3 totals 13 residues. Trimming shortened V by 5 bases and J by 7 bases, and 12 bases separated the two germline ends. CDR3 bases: TGTGCCAGCAGCCCAGGTCCAGCAAATGAGCAGTTCTTC. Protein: CASSPGPANEQFF.

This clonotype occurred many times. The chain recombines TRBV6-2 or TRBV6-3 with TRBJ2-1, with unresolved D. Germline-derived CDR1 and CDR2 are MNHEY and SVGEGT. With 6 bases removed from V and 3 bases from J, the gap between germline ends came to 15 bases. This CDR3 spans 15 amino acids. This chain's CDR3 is CASSRTSVDYNEQFF. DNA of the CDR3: TGTGCCAGCAGCCGGACCAGCGTGGACTACAATGAGCAGTTCTTC.

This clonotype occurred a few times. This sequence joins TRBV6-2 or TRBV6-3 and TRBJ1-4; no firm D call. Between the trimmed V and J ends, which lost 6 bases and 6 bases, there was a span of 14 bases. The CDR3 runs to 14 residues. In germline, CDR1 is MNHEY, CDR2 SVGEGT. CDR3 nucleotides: TGTGCCAGCAGGACAACGGTAGGCGATGAAAAACTGTTTTTT. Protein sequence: CASRTTVGDEKLFF.

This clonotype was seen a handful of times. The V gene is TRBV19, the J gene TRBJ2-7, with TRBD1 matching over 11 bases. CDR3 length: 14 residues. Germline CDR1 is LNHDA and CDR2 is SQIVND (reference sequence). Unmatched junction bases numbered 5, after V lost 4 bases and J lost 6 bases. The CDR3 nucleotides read TGTGCCAGTAGTAACTCCGGGACAGGGGGCGAGCAGTACTTC. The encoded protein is CASSNSGTGGEQYF.

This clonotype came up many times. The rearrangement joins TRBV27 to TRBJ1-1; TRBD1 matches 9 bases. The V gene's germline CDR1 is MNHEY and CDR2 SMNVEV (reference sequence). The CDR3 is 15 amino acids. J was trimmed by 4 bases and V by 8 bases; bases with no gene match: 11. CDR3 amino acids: CASASGTGYGTEAFF. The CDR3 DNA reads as TGTGCCAGCGCCTCCGGGACAGGGTACGGCACTGAAGCTTTCTTT.

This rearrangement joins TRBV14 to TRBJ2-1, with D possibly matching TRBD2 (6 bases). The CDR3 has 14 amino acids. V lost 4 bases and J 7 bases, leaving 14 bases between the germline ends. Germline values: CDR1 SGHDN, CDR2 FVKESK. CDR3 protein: CASSRTGGWNEQFF. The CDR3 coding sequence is TGTGCCAGCAGCCGGACCGGAGGGTGGAATGAGCAGTTCTTC.

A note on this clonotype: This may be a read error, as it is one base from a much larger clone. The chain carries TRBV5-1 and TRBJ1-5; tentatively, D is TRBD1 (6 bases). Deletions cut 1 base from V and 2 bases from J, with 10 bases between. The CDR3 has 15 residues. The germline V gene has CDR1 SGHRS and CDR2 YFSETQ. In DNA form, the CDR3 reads TGCGCCAGCAGCTTGAACAGGGATGGCAATCAGCCCCAGCATTTT. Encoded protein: CASSLNRDGNQPQHF. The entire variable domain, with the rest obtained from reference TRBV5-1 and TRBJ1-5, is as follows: KAGVTQTPRYLIKTRGQQVTLSCSPISGHRSVSWYQQTPGQGLQFLFEYFSETQRNKGNFPGRFSGRQFSNSRSEMNVSTLELGDSALYLCASSLNRDGNQPQHFGDGTRLSIL.

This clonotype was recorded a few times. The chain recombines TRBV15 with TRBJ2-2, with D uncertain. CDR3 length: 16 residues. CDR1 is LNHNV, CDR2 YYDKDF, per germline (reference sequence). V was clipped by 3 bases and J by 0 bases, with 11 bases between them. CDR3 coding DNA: TGTGCCACCAGCAGTCTTGGGCTGCCGAACACCGGGGAGCTGTTTTTT. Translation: CATSSLGLPNTGELFF. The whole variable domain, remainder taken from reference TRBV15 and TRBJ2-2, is DAMVIQNPRYQVTQFGKPVTLSCSQTLNHNVMYWYQQKSSQAPKLLFHYYDKDFNNEADTPDNFQSRRPNTSFCFLDIRSPGLGDTAMYLCATSSLGLPNTGELFFGEGSRLTVL.

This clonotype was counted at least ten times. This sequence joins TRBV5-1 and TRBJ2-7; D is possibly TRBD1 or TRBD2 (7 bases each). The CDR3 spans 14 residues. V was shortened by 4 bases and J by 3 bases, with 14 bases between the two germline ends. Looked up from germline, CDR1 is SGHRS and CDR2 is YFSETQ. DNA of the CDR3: TGCGCCAGCAGCGGGGGAGGGGGCAACTACGAGCAGTACTTC. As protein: CASSGGGGNYEQYF.